One sample yielded the 3 T cell receptor beta chains listed below, sequenced in a study of T cells in Graves' hyperthyroidism and ophthalmopathy. Amplified TCR beta CDR3 regions came from RNA transcripts. The HTBI primer set was used in a first-round RT-PCR of the TCR CDR3. Each CDR3 protein is one row after TCRdb ran MiXCR on the multiplex PCR reads. This sample carries 360,000 or so distinct CDR3 sequences, 19% of them seen once, and the ten largest clones take around 3.6%. The sample consisted of blood. All receptors come from a woman aged 18 to 35 with Graves' hyperthyroidism.

At least ten counts were recorded for this clonotype. The chain links TRBV2 to TRBJ2-4; D not resolved. Germline V gene data show CDR1 as SNHLY and CDR2 as FYNNEI. The CDR3 covers 15 residues. The V gene lost 10 bases and the J gene lost 0 bases, with 16 bases spanning the gap. The CDR3 bases are TGTGCCATCACCGTCGGACGCTTAGCCAAAAACATTCAGTACTTC. Amino acids: CAITVGRLAKNIQYF. The variable domain in full, completed from reference TRBV2 and TRBJ2-4, reads EPEVTQTPSHQVTQMGQEVILRCVPISNHLYFYWYRQILGQKVEFLVSFYNNEISEKSEIFDDQFSVERPDGSNFTLKIRSTKLEDSAMYFCAITVGRLAKNIQYFGAGTRLSVL.

Turning to this clonotype: Since a much larger clone is just one base distant, this may be a read error. The chain combines TRBV27 with TRBJ1-1, with D unresolved. The germline V gene has CDR1 MNHEY and CDR2 SMNVEV (reference sequence). The V and J ends lost 6 bases and 3 bases respectively, with 17 bases between them. This CDR3 has 15 residues. The CDR3 region is CASRGAWGTHTEAFF. In nucleotides, the CDR3 is TGTGCCAGCAGAGGTGCCTGGGGTACCCACACTGAAGCTTTCTTT.

This clonotype was seen repeatedly, ten times or more. This rearrangement joins TRBV10-3 to TRBJ1-2; the D is unclear. V lost 2 bases and J 2 bases, leaving 9 bases between the germline ends. This CDR3 contains 14 residues. CDR1 is ENHRY and CDR2 is SYGVKD in the germline V gene. CDR3 sequence: CAISEMVGNYGYTF. The CDR3 DNA is TGTGCCATCAGTGAGATGGTGGGGAACTATGGCTACACCTTC.